One sample yielded the 15 T cell receptor beta chains listed below, sequenced in a study of CXCR3-negative and CXCR3-positive naive CD8 T cells. With UMI labels, 5' RACE was used to prepare the TRB cDNA libraries. Each CDR3 protein gets one entry in TCRdb, which reprocessed the 5' RACE reads and gives no DNA. This sample's clone table lists tens of thousands of distinct CDR3 sequences. Sequencing used memory CD8+ T cells from blood. These receptor sequences come from a human donor in good health. Some clones in this sample may be carry-over from other donors' samples.

In terms of frequency, this clonotype is medium-sized (0.01 to 0.1%). The V gene is TRBV20-1, the J gene TRBJ2-5. The V gene's germline CDR1 is DFQATT and CDR2 SNEGSKA (reference sequence). The CDR3 loop spans 14 amino acids. The CDR3: CSAGRGRDQETQYF.

V and J are TRBV29-1 and TRBJ2-3; TCRdb gives TRBD2 as the D gene, but with no DNA this cannot be confirmed. The germline V gene has CDR1 SQVTM and CDR2 ANQGSEA. The CDR3 is 22 amino acids. The CDR3 region is CSVYGFLAGGGPKVGGTDTQYF.

CDR3 loop: CSVEPEGRYNEQFF. The chain links TRBV29-1 to TRBJ2-1; TCRdb proposes TRBD1, but this gene call is untestable without DNA. Looked up from germline, CDR1 is SQVTM and CDR2 is ANQGSEA. The CDR3 consists of 14 residues.

The CDR3 loop is CSVGGLAGGDTQYF. This chain uses TRBV29-1 with TRBJ2-3; TCRdb indicates TRBD2, and absent DNA this call remains unverified. CDR3 length equals 14 residues. Germline V gene lookup returns CDR1 SQVTM and CDR2 ANQGSEA.

According to its frequency, this clonotype is medium-sized. This rearrangement joins TRBV6-2 or TRBV6-3 to TRBJ1-6; no DNA is available, so the TRBD1 call from TCRdb remains unchecked. Germline-derived CDR1 and CDR2 are MNHEY and SVGEGT. CDR3 length: 13 amino acids. The CDR3 loop is CASGDAENSPLHF.

The genes are TRBV6-6 and TRBJ2-3. The length of the CDR3 is 15 residues. Germline CDR1 reads MNHNY; CDR2 reads SVGAGI (reference sequence). The CDR3 is CASSYGGWGTDTQYF.

The chain couples TRBV20-1 to TRBJ1-1. Germline CDR1 is DFQATT and CDR2 is SNEGSKA (reference sequence). This CDR3 comprises 14 residues. CDR3 residues: CSARDQADYTEAFF.

The rearrangement joins TRBV5-1 to TRBJ2-7; as DNA is missing, the TRBD1 call by TCRdb cannot be tested. The CDR3 length is 12 residues. CDR1 and CDR2 (germline): SGHRS, YFSETQ. This chain's CDR3 is CASSPRVDEQYF.

The CDR3 loop is CSVVGTDYGYTF. The gene calls are TRBV29-1 and TRBJ1-2; TCRdb returns TRBD1, unconfirmable since there is no DNA. The CDR3 covers 12 residues. CDR1 is SQVTM, CDR2 ANQGSEA, per germline.

V is TRBV19 and J is TRBJ2-1; absent DNA, TCRdb's TRBD2 call cannot be checked. CDR3 size: 14 residues. Germline V gives CDR1 LNHDA, CDR2 SQIVND (reference sequence). CDR3 sequence: CASMGTSGNNEQFF.

The chain couples TRBV29-1 to TRBJ1-5. The CDR3 consists of 12 residues. Per the germline V gene, CDR1 is SQVTM and CDR2 is ANQGSEA. The CDR3 protein is CSVTPSGEPQHF.

The chain uses TRBV7-3 and TRBJ1-5; TCRdb's D call, TRBD1, is unchecked because there is no DNA. CDR3 length equals 13 residues. In germline, CDR1 is SGHTA, CDR2 FQGTGA. The CDR3 region is CASSPGGAQPQHF.

The rearrangement links TRBV20-1 to TRBJ2-4; as DNA is missing, the TRBD2 call by TCRdb cannot be tested. Germline V lookup: CDR1 DFQATT, CDR2 SNEGSKA (reference sequence). The CDR3 is 17 residues long. The CDR3 sequence is CSARDWTSGSGSRIQYF.

The chain has TRBV7-2 and TRBJ2-5. Germline CDR1 is SGHTA and CDR2 is FQGNSA. The CDR3 runs to 15 residues. This CDR3 reads CASSLLVWTQETQYF. Supplemented by reference TRBV7-2 and TRBJ2-5, the full variable domain reads GAGVSQSPSNKVTEKGKDVELRCDPISGHTALYWYRQSLGQGLEFLIYFQGNSAPDKSGLPSDRFSAERTGGSVSTLTIQRTQQEDSAVYLCASSLLVWTQETQYFGPGTRLLVL.

By frequency, this clonotype is large. The chain couples TRBV6-1 to TRBJ1-1. Germline CDR1 reads MNHNS; CDR2 reads SASEGT. This CDR3 contains 15 residues. The CDR3 here is CASSEEMGPNTEAFF.